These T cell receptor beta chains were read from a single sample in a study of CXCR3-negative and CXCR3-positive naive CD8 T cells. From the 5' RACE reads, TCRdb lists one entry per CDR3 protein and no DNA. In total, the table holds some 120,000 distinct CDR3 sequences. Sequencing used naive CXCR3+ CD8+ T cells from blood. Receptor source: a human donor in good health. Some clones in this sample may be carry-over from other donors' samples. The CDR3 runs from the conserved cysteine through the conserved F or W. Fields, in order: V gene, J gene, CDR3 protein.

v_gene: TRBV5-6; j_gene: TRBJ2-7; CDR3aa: CASSWRGTSYEQYF
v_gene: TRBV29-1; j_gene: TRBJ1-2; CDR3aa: CSVVHREGDSYTF
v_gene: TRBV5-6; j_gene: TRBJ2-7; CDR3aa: CASSKTGGLNEQYF
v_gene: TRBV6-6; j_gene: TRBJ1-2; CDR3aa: CASSYPGNYGYTF
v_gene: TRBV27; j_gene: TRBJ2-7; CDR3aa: CASSATGSPYEQYF
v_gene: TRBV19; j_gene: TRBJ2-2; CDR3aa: CASSIPALAGGPYTGELFF
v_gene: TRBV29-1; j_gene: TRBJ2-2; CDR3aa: CSVKLGTSELFF
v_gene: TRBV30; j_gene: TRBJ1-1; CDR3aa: CAWSVVGNTEAFF
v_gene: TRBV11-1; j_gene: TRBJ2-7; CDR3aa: CASSPKAATGPYEQYF
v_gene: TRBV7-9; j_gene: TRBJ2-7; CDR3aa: CASSQTSGGARF
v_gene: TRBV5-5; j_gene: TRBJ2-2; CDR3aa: CASSPTPPSGSGELFF
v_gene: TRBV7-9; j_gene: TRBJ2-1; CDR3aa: CASSLVPSPYNEQFF
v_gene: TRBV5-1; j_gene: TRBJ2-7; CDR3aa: CASSWTGSEQYF
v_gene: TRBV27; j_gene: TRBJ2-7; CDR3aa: CASAGNFYEQYF
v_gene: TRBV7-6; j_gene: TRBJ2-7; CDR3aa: CASSSGAGGTYEQYF
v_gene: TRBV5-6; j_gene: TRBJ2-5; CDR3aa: CASSSRDLETQYF
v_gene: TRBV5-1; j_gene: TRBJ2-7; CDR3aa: CASSLTGLDDYEQYF
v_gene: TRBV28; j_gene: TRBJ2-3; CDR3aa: CASSPSGGARTDTQYF
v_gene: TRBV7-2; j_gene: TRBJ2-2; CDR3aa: CASSLAFLAGGPVTGELFF
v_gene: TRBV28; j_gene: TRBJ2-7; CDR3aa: CASRRPGILEEQYF
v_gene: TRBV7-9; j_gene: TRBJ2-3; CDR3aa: CASNPPTPQTQYF
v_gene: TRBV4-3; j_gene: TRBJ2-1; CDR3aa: CASSQDSGGGYNEQFF
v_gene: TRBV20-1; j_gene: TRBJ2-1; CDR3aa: CSASPSTSGSYNEQFF
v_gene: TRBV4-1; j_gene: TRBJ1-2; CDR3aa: CASSQVEGPLYGYTF
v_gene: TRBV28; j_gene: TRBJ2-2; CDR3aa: CASSPGTSGASGELFF
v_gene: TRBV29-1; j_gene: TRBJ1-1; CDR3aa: CSVEDTRNTEAFF
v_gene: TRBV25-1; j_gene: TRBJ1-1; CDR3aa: CASSAGGITEAFF
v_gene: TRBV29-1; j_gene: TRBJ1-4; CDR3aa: CSVTARESEKLFF
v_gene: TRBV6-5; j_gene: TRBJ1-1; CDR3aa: CASSAGQGGYTEAFF
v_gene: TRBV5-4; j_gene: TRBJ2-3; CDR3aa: CASSARQGTDTQYF
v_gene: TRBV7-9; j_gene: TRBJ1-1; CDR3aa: CASSPPQRTNTEAFF
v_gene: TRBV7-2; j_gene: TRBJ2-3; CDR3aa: CASSILASITDTQYF
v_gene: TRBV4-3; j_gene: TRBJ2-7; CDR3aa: CASSQDRQGPYEQYF
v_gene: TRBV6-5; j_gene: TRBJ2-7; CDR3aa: CASSYSAGESYEQYF
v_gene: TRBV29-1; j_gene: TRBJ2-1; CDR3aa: CSPGTGLNEQFF
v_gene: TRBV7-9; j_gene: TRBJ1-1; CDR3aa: CASSLAEGNTEAFF
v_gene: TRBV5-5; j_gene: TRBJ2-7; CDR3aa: CASSSGDGGLAYEQYF
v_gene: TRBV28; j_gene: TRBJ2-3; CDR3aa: CASSVTSGSTDTQYF
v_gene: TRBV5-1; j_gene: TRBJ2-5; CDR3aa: CASSFEIRGSETQYF
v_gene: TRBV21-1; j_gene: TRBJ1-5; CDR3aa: CASSKARAGSPNQPQHF
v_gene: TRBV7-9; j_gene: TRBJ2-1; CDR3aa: CASSLETTESNEQFF